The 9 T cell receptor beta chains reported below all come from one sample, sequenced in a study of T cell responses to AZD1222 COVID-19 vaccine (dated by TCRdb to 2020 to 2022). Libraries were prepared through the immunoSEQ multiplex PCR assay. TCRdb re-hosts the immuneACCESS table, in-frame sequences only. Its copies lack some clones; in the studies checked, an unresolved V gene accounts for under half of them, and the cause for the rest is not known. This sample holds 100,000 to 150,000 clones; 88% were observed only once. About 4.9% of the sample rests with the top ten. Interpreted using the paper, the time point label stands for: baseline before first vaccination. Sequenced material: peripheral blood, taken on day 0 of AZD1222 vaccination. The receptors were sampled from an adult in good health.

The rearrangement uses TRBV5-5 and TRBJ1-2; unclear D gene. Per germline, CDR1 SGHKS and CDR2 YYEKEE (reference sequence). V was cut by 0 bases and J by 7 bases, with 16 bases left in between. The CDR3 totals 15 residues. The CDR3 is CASSLVVQGNAGYTF. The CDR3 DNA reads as TGTGCCAGCAGCTTGGTTGTACAAGGTAATGCTGGCTACACCTTC.

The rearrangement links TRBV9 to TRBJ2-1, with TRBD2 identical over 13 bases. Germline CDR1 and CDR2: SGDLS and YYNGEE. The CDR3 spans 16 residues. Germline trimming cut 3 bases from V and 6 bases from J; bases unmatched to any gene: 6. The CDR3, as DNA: TGTGCCAGCAGCGGACCGACTAGCGGGGGGTTCAATGAGCAGTTCTTC. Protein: CASSGPTSGGFNEQFF.

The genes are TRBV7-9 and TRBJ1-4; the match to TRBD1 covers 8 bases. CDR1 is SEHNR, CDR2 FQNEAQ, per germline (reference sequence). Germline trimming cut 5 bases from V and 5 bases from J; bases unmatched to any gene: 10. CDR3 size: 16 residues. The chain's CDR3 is CASSPQGQASNEKLFF. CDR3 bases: TGTGCCAGCAGCCCGCAGGGACAGGCCTCAAATGAAAAACTGTTTTTT.

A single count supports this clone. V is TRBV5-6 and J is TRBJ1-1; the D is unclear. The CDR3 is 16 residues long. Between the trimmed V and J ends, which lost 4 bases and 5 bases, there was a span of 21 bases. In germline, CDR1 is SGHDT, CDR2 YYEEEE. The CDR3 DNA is TGTGCCAGCAGCCCCGGTTGGGAGACAACGGGGACTGAAGCTTTCTTT. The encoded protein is CASSPGWETTGTEAFF. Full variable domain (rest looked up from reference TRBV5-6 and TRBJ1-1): DAGVTQSPTHLIKTRGQQVTLRCSPKSGHDTVSWYQQALGQGPQFIFQYYEEEERQRGNFPDRFSGHQFPNYSSELNVNALLLGDSALYLCASSPGWETTGTEAFFGQGTRLTVV.

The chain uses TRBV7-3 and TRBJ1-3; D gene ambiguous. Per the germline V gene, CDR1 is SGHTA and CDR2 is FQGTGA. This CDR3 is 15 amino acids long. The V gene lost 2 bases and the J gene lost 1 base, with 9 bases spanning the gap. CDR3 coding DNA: TGTGCCAGCAGCTTAGGGAGCGCTTCTGGAAACACCATATATTTT. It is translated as CASSLGSASGNTIYF.

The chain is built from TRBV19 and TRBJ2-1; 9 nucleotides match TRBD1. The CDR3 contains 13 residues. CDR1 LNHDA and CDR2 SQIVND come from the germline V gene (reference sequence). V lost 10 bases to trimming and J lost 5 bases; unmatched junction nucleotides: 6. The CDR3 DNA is TGTGCCATCGGGACAGGGCGACACAATGAGCAGTTCTTC. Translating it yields CAIGTGRHNEQFF.

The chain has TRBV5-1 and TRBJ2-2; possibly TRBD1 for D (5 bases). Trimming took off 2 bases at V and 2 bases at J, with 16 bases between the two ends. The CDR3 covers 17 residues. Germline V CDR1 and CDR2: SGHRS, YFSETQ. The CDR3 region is CASSFFWTPINTGELFF. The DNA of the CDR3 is TGCGCCAGCAGCTTTTTTTGGACACCTATCAACACCGGGGAGCTGTTTTTT.

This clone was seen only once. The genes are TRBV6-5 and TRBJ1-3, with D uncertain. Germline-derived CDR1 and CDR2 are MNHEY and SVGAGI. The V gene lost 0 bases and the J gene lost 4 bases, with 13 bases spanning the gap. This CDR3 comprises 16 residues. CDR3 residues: CASSYSQAATGNTIYF. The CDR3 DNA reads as TGTGCCAGCAGTTACTCCCAGGCCGCCACAGGAAACACCATATATTTT.

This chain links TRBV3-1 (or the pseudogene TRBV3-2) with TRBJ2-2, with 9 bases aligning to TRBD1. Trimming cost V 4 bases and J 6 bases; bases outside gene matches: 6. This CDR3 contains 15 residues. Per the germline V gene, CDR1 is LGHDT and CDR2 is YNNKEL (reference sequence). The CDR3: CASSPTGQGAGELFF. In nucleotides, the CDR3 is TGTGCCAGCAGCCCAACGGGACAGGGCGCCGGGGAGCTGTTTTTT.